These 6 T cell receptor beta chains share one sample of origin, sequenced in a study of T cell repertoires in cytomegalovirus infection. Their recognized antigens are unknown. TCRdb processed the reads anew with MiXCR; each CDR3 protein has one entry. The sample carries about 890,000 distinct CDR3 sequences, roughly 30% recorded once. The sample consisted of cultured CD8+ T cells from PBMCs, taken from culture after CMV antigen stimulation. The receptors stem from a human donor in good health (CMV status not recorded). Some clones in this sample may be carry-over from other donors' samples.

This chain joins TRBV4-1 and TRBJ1-1; the D gene is possibly TRBD1 (5 bases). Germline loops: CDR1 MGHRA, CDR2 YSYEKL. Trimming removed 1 base at V and 0 bases at J, with 9 bases between. CDR3 length: 15 residues. The CDR3 DNA reads TGCGCCAGCAGCCAAGTCGGGGGGATGAACACTGAAGCTTTCTTT. It encodes CASSQVGGMNTEAFF.

This clonotype came up a few times. This chain links TRBV27 with TRBJ1-2; perhaps TRBD1 as D (5 bases). The CDR3 is 11 amino acids. CDR1 and CDR2 (germline): MNHEY, SMNVEV (reference sequence). The V gene lost 10 bases and the J gene lost 8 bases, with 14 bases spanning the gap. This chain's CDR3 is CATRSWGGYTF. CDR3 nucleotides: TGTGCCACCAGGTCATGGGGGGGCTACACCTTC.

The chain recombines TRBV6-1 with TRBJ2-7; a weak D match, TRBD2 (6 bases). Between the trimmed V and J ends, which lost 4 bases and 7 bases, there was a span of 14 bases. The germline gives CDR1 MNHNS, CDR2 SASEGT. This CDR3 contains 13 residues. Written as DNA, the CDR3 is TGTGCCAGCAGTGGAACGGCGGGGTGGGAGCAGTACTTC. This codes for CASSGTAGWEQYF.

The chain joins TRBV2 to TRBJ1-2; 9 nucleotides match TRBD1. Trimming removed 10 bases from V and 1 base from J; junction bases left unmatched: 10. This CDR3 comprises 15 residues. Per the germline V gene, CDR1 is SNHLY and CDR2 is FYNNEI. The DNA for the CDR3 is TGTGCCAACAGGAGGACAGGGGAGTATAACTATGGCTACACCTTC. Its translation: CANRRTGEYNYGYTF.

Comment on this clonotype: This may be a read error: a much more frequent sequence differs by one nucleotide. The chain links TRBV12-3 or TRBV12-4 to TRBJ1-1, with D uncertain. The CDR3 is 17 residues long. CDR3 DNA: TGTGCCAGCAGTTTCCAAACACCCGACCTGGGTAGCAATGAAGCTTTGTTT. Protein product: CASSFQTPDLGSNEALF.

The CDR3 DNA follows: TGTGCCAGTAGTATGCGAAAGGAGAACACTGAAGCTTTCTTT. Translation gives CASSMRKENTEAFF. The rearrangement uses TRBV19 and TRBJ1-1; D not certain. CDR3 length: 14 amino acids. Trimming shortened V by 3 bases and J by 1 base, and 9 bases separated the two germline ends. Germline assignment: CDR1 LNHDA and CDR2 SQIVND (reference sequence).